Below, 31 T cell receptor beta chains from the same sample are listed, as sequenced in a study of Graves' ophthalmopathy and Graves' hyperthyroidism. Amplification of the TCR beta CDR3 regions used RNA transcripts (as template). HTBI-primed RT-PCR formed the first round, and a multiplex PCR formed the second. TCRdb re-analysed the multiplex PCR reads in MiXCR, keeping a single row per CDR3 protein. This sample has hundreds of thousands of distinct CDR3 sequences; under 50% occur once, and the top ten carry more than 3%. The specimen was peripheral blood. The receptors were gathered from an adult man with Graves' ophthalmopathy.

In this sample, this clonotype turned up a few times. The rearrangement joins TRBV20-1 to TRBJ1-1; 8 nucleotides align to TRBD1. CDR1 and CDR2 from the germline V gene are DFQATT and SNEGSKA (reference sequence). CDR3 size: 14 residues. Losses at the gene ends were 4 bases for V and 4 bases for J; bases not matched to a gene: 8. CDR3: CSATEQGDATEAFF. The CDR3 region has the DNA TGCAGTGCTACGGAACAGGGGGATGCCACTGAAGCTTTCTTT.

The chain recombines TRBV27 with TRBJ1-1; the D gene is possibly TRBD1 (6 bases). The V gene's germline CDR1 is MNHEY and CDR2 SMNVEV (reference sequence). V shed 7 bases and J shed 4 bases, with 16 bases lying between them. This CDR3 contains 14 residues. The CDR3 here is CASKLQGAGTEAFF. The CDR3 region has the DNA TGTGCCAGCAAATTACAGGGTGCCGGCACTGAAGCTTTCTTT.

Many counts were recorded for this clonotype. The J gene is TRBJ2-5, the V gene TRBV5-8; D remains ambiguous. V was cut by 4 bases and J by 4 bases, with 20 bases left in between. This CDR3 contains 16 residues. Germline values: CDR1 SGHTS, CDR2 YDEGEE. The CDR3 here is CASSGMDRPRGETQYF. Written as DNA, the CDR3 is TGTGCCAGCAGCGGAATGGACCGCCCTAGAGGAGAGACCCAGTACTTC.

This sequence joins TRBV19 and TRBJ1-2, with 10 bases identical to TRBD1. CDR3 length: 14 residues. Trimming at V came to 4 bases and at J to 8 bases, leaving 7 bases not matched to a gene. Germline V lookup: CDR1 LNHDA, CDR2 SQIVND (reference sequence). This CDR3 is CASSTSGTGEGYTF. The CDR3 nucleotides read TGTGCCAGTAGTACATCCGGGACAGGGGAAGGCTACACCTTC.

The chain employs TRBV2 and TRBJ1-1; D gene unclear. The CDR3 loop spans 13 amino acids. V lost 6 bases to trimming and J lost 6 bases, with 14 bases between them. Germline CDR1 SNHLY, CDR2 FYNNEI. The CDR3 sequence is CASSDDKTPEAFF. The CDR3, as DNA: TGTGCCAGCAGCGATGACAAGACCCCTGAAGCTTTCTTT. The whole variable domain, filled in from reference TRBV2 and TRBJ1-1, reads EPEVTQTPSHQVTQMGQEVILRCVPISNHLYFYWYRQILGQKVEFLVSFYNNEISEKSEIFDDQFSVERPDGSNFTLKIRSTKLEDSAMYFCASSDDKTPEAFFGQGTRLTVV.

With regard to this clonotype: It may be a read error: a sequence one base away is much more abundant. The CDR3 ends on some other residue instead of the conserved phenylalanine or tryptophan, so this is likely a read error. V and J are TRBV12-3 or TRBV12-4 and TRBJ2-6; TRBD1 aligns across 7 bases. This CDR3 has 19 residues. V lost 5 bases and J lost 1; bases outside the gene matches: 14. The CDR3 here is CASSGMTGYLASGANVLTS. CDR3 sequence (DNA): TGTGCCAGCAGTGGGATGACAGGGTATCTCGCTTCTGGGGCCAACGTCCTGACTTCC.

This clonotype was picked up many times. The J gene is TRBJ1-5, the V gene TRBV2; D unclear. The germline CDR1 and CDR2 sequences are SNHLY and FYNNEI. V gave up 3 bases and J gave up 1 base, with 10 bases separating them. This CDR3 region has 15 residues. DNA for the CDR3: TGTGCCAGCAGTGACAGGCGTATAAGCAATCAGCCCCAGCATTTT. Translation gives CASSDRRISNQPQHF.

The chain employs TRBV2 and TRBJ2-2, with 9 positions matching TRBD2. V gave up 6 bases and J gave up 6 bases; unmatched junction bases: 14. The CDR3 is made up of 17 amino acids. Germline CDR1 SNHLY, CDR2 FYNNEI. The CDR3 loop is CASSELLLAGLPGELFF. The CDR3 DNA follows: TGTGCCAGCAGCGAATTGCTCCTAGCGGGGCTTCCCGGGGAGCTGTTTTTT.

This clonotype was seen ten or more times. The chain recombines TRBV7-9 with TRBJ2-7; no clear D gene. This CDR3 region has 14 residues. Trimming took off 5 bases at V and 2 bases at J, with 13 bases between the two ends. The V gene's germline CDR1 is SEHNR and CDR2 FQNEAQ (reference sequence). The CDR3 DNA follows: TGTGCCAGCAGCCACACGGTGGGCGCCTACGAGCAGTACTTC. This codes for CASSHTVGAYEQYF.

V and J are TRBV10-3 and TRBJ2-3, with 9 bases that match TRBD2. With V trimmed by 5 bases and J by 4 bases, 10 bases remained unmatched. Germline V CDR1 and CDR2: ENHRY, SYGVKD. This CDR3 is 16 amino acids long. CDR3 DNA: TGTGCCATCAGTCAAGCTCTGGGACTAGCCCCAGATACGCAGTATTTT. Protein sequence: CAISQALGLAPDTQYF.

This clonotype was seen many times. The rearrangement links TRBV10-3 to TRBJ2-5, with 11 bases fitting TRBD2. The CDR3 has 15 residues. The J segment lost 5 bases and the V segment lost 0 bases, leaving 2 bases of the junction unmatched. Looked up from germline, CDR1 is ENHRY and CDR2 is SYGVKD. CDR3 DNA: TGTGCCATCAGTGAGTCGACTAGCGGGGTGGAGACCCAGTACTTC. It specifies CAISESTSGVETQYF.

At least ten counts were recorded for this clonotype. This sequence joins TRBV25-1 and TRBJ2-7, with TRBD1 identical over 8 bases. Germline CDR1 MGHDK, CDR2 SYGVNS. CDR3 length equals 13 residues. The J segment lost 4 bases and the V segment lost 6 bases, leaving 5 bases of the junction unmatched. The CDR3 DNA sequence: TGTGCCAGCAGGGCGACAGGGGTATACGAGCAGTACTTC. The encoded protein is CASRATGVYEQYF.

This clonotype came up once. This rearrangement joins TRBV29-1 to TRBJ1-5; 10 nucleotides agree with TRBD1. The germline gives CDR1 SQVTM, CDR2 ANQGSEA. This CDR3 spans 14 amino acids. CDR3 protein: CRGPGQGNNQPQHF. CDR3 DNA: TGCAGAGGACCGGGACAGGGGAACAATCAGCCCCAGCATTTT.

The chain carries TRBV6-2 or TRBV6-3 and TRBJ2-7; 7 bases are shared with TRBD1. V lost 5 bases and J lost 0; bases outside the gene matches: 7. Germline V gives CDR1 MNHEY, CDR2 SVGEGT. CDR3 length: 15 residues. Here the CDR3 reads CASSVRQGFSYEQYF. The CDR3 region has the DNA TGTGCCAGCAGTGTAAGACAGGGATTCTCCTACGAGCAGTACTTC.

Here the CDR3 DNA reads TGTGCCTGGAGTGCTCCGAGCGGGGGGCCTGTATGGACCCAGTACTTC. It codes for CAWSAPSGGPVWTQYF. The chain couples TRBV19 to TRBJ2-5; 9 bases fit TRBD2. With 11 bases clipped from V and 7 bases from J, the junction kept 20 bases outside the gene matches. The CDR3 length is 16 residues. The V gene's germline CDR1 is LNHDA and CDR2 SQIVND (reference sequence).

The table lists this clonotype with many counts. The chain has TRBV20-1 and TRBJ2-5, with no clear D. Germline V CDR1 and CDR2: DFQATT, SNEGSKA (reference sequence). Trimming removed 3 bases from V and 5 bases from J, with 19 bases in between. CDR3 length: 15 residues. This CDR3 is CSARPSVLGTETQYF. DNA of the CDR3: TGCAGTGCTAGGCCCTCGGTGTTAGGTACGGAGACCCAGTACTTC.

Ten or more counts support this clonotype. The rearrangement links TRBV2 to TRBJ2-7, with 9 bases matching TRBD1. The CDR3 loop spans 13 amino acids. Germline assignment: CDR1 SNHLY and CDR2 FYNNEI. With V trimmed by 5 bases and J by 5 bases, 4 bases remained unmatched. CDR3 sequence: CASSPTGGHEQYF. CDR3 coding DNA: TGTGCCAGCAGTCCCACAGGGGGCCACGAGCAGTACTTC.

Worth noting for this clonotype: One junction end disagrees with the germline gene, perhaps due to a read error. The gene calls are TRBV7-2 and TRBJ2-7; the match to TRBD2 covers 11 bases. The CDR3 contains 16 residues. Germline values: CDR1 SGHTA, CDR2 FQGNSA. The CDR3, as DNA: TGCGCCAGCAGCTCTCCCACTAGCGGGAGTTTTTACGAGCAGTACTTC. Its translation: CASSSPTSGSFYEQYF.

This clonotype was recorded many times. The chain joins TRBV20-1 to TRBJ2-5, with a tentative D call TRBD2 (6 bases). V dropped 0 bases and J dropped 2 bases, with 16 bases sitting between them. CDR1 and CDR2 from the germline V gene are DFQATT and SNEGSKA (reference sequence). The CDR3 loop spans 16 amino acids. The CDR3 nucleotides read TGCAGTGCTAGAGATCGAGGTAGCGGACTGCAAGAGACCCAGTACTTC. It specifies CSARDRGSGLQETQYF.

This rearrangement joins TRBV10-3 to TRBJ2-5; D possibly corresponds to TRBD1 (6 bases). From germline, CDR1 is ENHRY and CDR2 SYGVKD. With 7 bases removed from V and 2 bases from J, the gap between germline ends came to 11 bases. The CDR3 covers 13 residues. CDR3 sequence (DNA): TGTGCCATCACTCCCGGACAGCAAGAGACCCAGTACTTC. It yields the protein CAITPGQQETQYF.

The chain links TRBV10-3 to TRBJ1-2, with 8 positions matching TRBD1. There are 13 residues in the CDR3. From germline, CDR1 is ENHRY and CDR2 SYGVKD. Unmatched junction bases numbered 8, after V lost 10 bases and J lost 4 bases. Written as DNA, the CDR3 is TGTGCCAGCAAAGACAGGGGAAGCTATGGCTACACCTTC. It codes for CASKDRGSYGYTF.

Regarding this clonotype: At one end the junction does not follow the germline gene, possibly because of a read error. The chain links TRBV10-3 to TRBJ2-6, with D hard to call. The CDR3 is made up of 11 amino acids. CDR1 and CDR2 from the germline V gene are ENHRY and SYGVKD. CDR3 amino acids: CAISGGNVLTF. For the CDR3, the DNA is TGTGCCATCAGTGGGGGCAACGTCCTGACTTTC.

About this clonotype itself: It may be a read error: a sequence one base away is much more abundant. The chain has TRBV25-1 and TRBJ1-6; weak D call: TRBD1 (5 bases). The CDR3 extends over 13 amino acids. The germline V gene encodes CDR1 MGHDK and CDR2 SYGVNS. Trimming left V 8 bases short and J 8 bases short, with 13 bases between. As DNA, the CDR3 is TGTGCCAGCGGGCCCGCAGGGTATTCACCCCTCCACTTT. Its translation: CASGPAGYSPLHF. The complete variable domain, with remaining parts taken from reference TRBV25-1 and TRBJ1-6, reads EADIYQTPRYLVIGTGKKITLECSQTMGHDKMYWYQQDPGMELHLIHYSYGVNSTEKGDLSSESTVSRIRTEHFPLTLESARPSHTSQYLCASGPAGYSPLHFGNGTRLTVT.

This clonotype was counted ten times or more. The chain combines TRBV12-3 or TRBV12-4 with TRBJ1-1; D unresolved. The length of the CDR3 is 14 residues. V lost 2 bases and J lost 1, with 8 bases in between. The CDR3 protein is CASSLSRRNTEAFF. As DNA, the CDR3 is TGTGCCAGCAGTTTAAGCAGGCGGAACACTGAAGCTTTCTTT.

This clonotype was counted once. A much larger clone lies one base from this, so it may be a read error. The J gene is TRBJ2-1, the V gene TRBV9, with no clear D. This CDR3 contains 13 residues. The germline V gene encodes CDR1 SGDLS and CDR2 YYNGEE. The V end was cut by 0 bases, the J end by 5 bases, with 6 bases between. The CDR3 sequence: CASSVGENNEQFF. The CDR3 nucleotides read TGTGCCAGCAGCGTAGGCGAGAACAATGAGCAGTTCTTC.

V gene TRBV9 combines with J gene TRBJ2-2; the match to TRBD2 covers 10 bases. Germline CDR1 SGDLS, CDR2 YYNGEE. The CDR3 consists of 15 residues. Losses at the gene ends were 7 bases for V and 6 bases for J; bases not matched to a gene: 9. CDR3 amino acids: CASQRGGQTAGELFF. The CDR3 coding sequence is TGTGCCAGCCAGCGGGGGGGCCAAACCGCCGGGGAGCTGTTTTTT.

The chain couples TRBV12-3 or TRBV12-4 to TRBJ1-4; 7 nucleotides match TRBD1. V lost 5 bases and J lost 10; bases outside the gene matches: 7. CDR3 length equals 13 residues. CDR3: CASSRDSPGKLFF. CDR3 nucleotides: TGTGCCAGCAGTAGGGACAGCCCGGGAAAACTGTTTTTT.

The chain links TRBV2 to TRBJ1-1; 7 nucleotides align to TRBD1. From germline, CDR1 is SNHLY and CDR2 FYNNEI. V lost 3 bases and J lost 7; bases outside the gene matches: 11. The CDR3 covers 15 residues. CDR3 residues: CASSDQGVGALEAFF. DNA of the CDR3: TGTGCCAGCAGTGATCAGGGGGTTGGAGCGCTTGAAGCTTTCTTT. Looking up the rest from reference TRBV2 and TRBJ1-1 gives the full variable domain: EPEVTQTPSHQVTQMGQEVILRCVPISNHLYFYWYRQILGQKVEFLVSFYNNEISEKSEIFDDQFSVERPDGSNFTLKIRSTKLEDSAMYFCASSDQGVGALEAFFGQGTRLTVV.

This clonotype was counted many times. The chain uses TRBV7-8 and TRBJ1-2; TRBD1 matches 7 bases. The CDR3 consists of 15 residues. Germline V gives CDR1 SGHVS, CDR2 FQNEAQ. V gave up 5 bases and J gave up 7 bases; unmatched junction bases: 13. The CDR3 DNA reads TGTGCCAGCAGCAAATCCCGTACAGGGGTAGGTGGCTACACCTTC. Residues: CASSKSRTGVGGYTF.

Comments on this clonotype: A much larger clone sits a single nucleotide away, making a read error possible. This chain links TRBV2 with TRBJ1-1; a weak D match, TRBD1 (6 bases). CDR3 size: 17 residues. Germline CDR1 reads SNHLY; CDR2 reads FYNNEI. Trimming shortened V by 5 bases and J by 0 bases, and 19 bases separated the two germline ends. As DNA, the CDR3 is TGTGCCAGCAGTTACTCGGTGCCAGGGGCAATGAACACTGAAGCTTTCTTT. Translated: CASSYSVPGAMNTEAFF.

This clonotype was seen a few times. V and J are TRBV6-5 and TRBJ1-5, with 9 bases lining up with TRBD1. Looked up from germline, CDR1 is MNHEY and CDR2 is SVGAGI. Trimming took 7 bases from V and 5 from J; bases not matched to a gene: 15. The CDR3 sequence is 17 residues long. CDR3 protein: CASTGQGWIPGDQPQHF. The DNA of the CDR3 is TGTGCCAGCACTGGACAGGGGTGGATTCCGGGTGATCAGCCCCAGCATTTT.